The following is a T cell receptor beta chain sequence with its context. Its target is unknown. The entry originates in a study of shared clonotypes between healthy human individuals. Here immunoSEQ multiplex PCR was the method, and the copy in TCRdb shows in-frame clones only, minus some. The sample lists 2.3 million or so clones; 90% to 95% were seen once. General study results and limits: Blood was the only sampled material, and tissue repertoires likely differ.

Germline CDR1 reads KGHSH; CDR2 reads LQKENI. The J segment lost 2 bases and the V segment lost 0 bases, leaving 8 bases of the junction unmatched. This CDR3 is built from 17 residues. This clonotype was sampled from a man between 18 and 29 years old in good health. Some clones in this sample may be carry-over from other donors' samples. The specimen sequenced was naive CD4+ T cells from PBMCs. Subset noted: CD45RA+ positively selected. This rearrangement joins TRBV18 to TRBJ2-7, with 9 bases that match TRBD1. The CDR3 here is CASSPPESGQGAYEQYF. CDR3 nucleotides: TGTGCCAGCTCACCACCTGAGTCGGGACAGGGAGCCTACGAGCAGTACTTC.